The 32 T cell receptor beta chains reported below all come from one sample, sequenced in a study of shared clonotypes between healthy human individuals. Naive CD8 cells comprised CD45RO-negative, CCR7-positively selected cells, excluding terminally differentiated effector memory CD45RA+ cells. Using immunoSEQ multiplex PCR, the repertoire was profiled, and TCRdb retains in-frame clones only, with some absent. The sample has more than 2 million clones, roughly 94% seen once. The sequenced material came from naive CD8+ T cells sorted from blood. These receptors all stem from a man aged 18 to 29 in good health.

The chain employs TRBV6-1 and TRBJ2-7; weak D call: TRBD1 (6 bases). Germline V gene lookup returns CDR1 MNHNS and CDR2 SASEGT. V lost 2 bases, J lost 4 bases, and 9 bases lay in between. This CDR3 has 13 amino acids. CDR3 in DNA: TGTGCCAGCAGTGAATACAGGGAATACGAGCAGTACTTC. Its translation: CASSEYREYEQYF.

This clone was counted once. Other DNA sequences within the sample encode an identical CDR3. The gene calls are TRBV6-5 and TRBJ2-7; 7 bases line up with TRBD2. With 5 bases clipped from V and 4 bases from J, the junction kept 5 bases outside the gene matches. Germline V CDR1 and CDR2: MNHEY, SVGAGI. CDR3 size: 13 residues. The DNA of the CDR3 is TGTGCCAGCAGTATTAGCGGGCCATACGAGCAGTACTTC. Protein: CASSISGPYEQYF.

This chain joins TRBV7-9 and TRBJ1-1; D is perhaps TRBD1 (5 bases). This CDR3 has 16 residues. Trimming took off 6 bases at V and 1 base at J, with 18 bases between the two ends. Germline CDR1 is SEHNR and CDR2 is FQNEAQ (reference sequence). CDR3 protein: CASRPGLEAWNTEAFF. The CDR3 DNA reads TGTGCCAGCAGACCGGGACTAGAGGCCTGGAACACTGAAGCTTTCTTT.

The chain couples TRBV6-6 to TRBJ2-7; D is unclear. The CDR3 covers 13 residues. Trimming took 5 bases from V and 5 from J, leaving 13 bases between them. Germline CDR1 and CDR2: MNHNY and SVGAGI (reference sequence). CDR3 in amino acids: CASSAVGLNEQYF. The CDR3 region has the DNA TGTGCCAGCAGTGCCGTAGGGCTCAACGAGCAGTACTTC.

V usage is TRBV7-6 and J usage is TRBJ2-2; 14 bases align to TRBD2. There are 19 residues in the CDR3. V shed 3 bases, J shed 3 bases, and the junction held 9 bases outside the gene matches. Germline V gene sequence: CDR1 SGHVS, CDR2 FNYEAQ. The CDR3 nucleotides are TGTGCCAGCAGCTTGGACCCGACGGGACTAGCGGGGGACACCGGGGAGCTGTTTTTT. Translation: CASSLDPTGLAGDTGELFF. Using reference TRBV7-6 and TRBJ2-2 for the parts outside the CDR3, the full variable domain is GAGVSQSPRYKVTKRGQDVALRCDPISGHVSLYWYRQALGQGPEFLTYFNYEAQQDKSGLPNDRFSAERPEGSISTLTIQRTEQRDSAMYRCASSLDPTGLAGDTGELFFGEGSRLTVL.

This clone was detected once. This chain links TRBV11-2 with TRBJ2-1; D is possibly TRBD2 (6 bases). Germline V gene sequence: CDR1 SGHAT, CDR2 FQNNGV. This CDR3 has 14 residues. V lost 5 bases to trimming and J lost 2 bases, with 10 bases between them. The CDR3 is CASSTSQTYNEQFF. The CDR3, as DNA: TGTGCCAGCAGCACTAGCCAAACCTACAATGAGCAGTTCTTC. The variable domain in full, with the rest retrieved from reference TRBV11-2 and TRBJ2-1, is EAGVAQSPRYKIIEKRQSVAFWCNPISGHATLYWYQQILGQGPKLLIQFQNNGVVDDSQLPKDRFSAERLKGVDSTLKIQPAKLEDSAVYLCASSTSQTYNEQFFGPGTRLTVL.

The rearrangement joins TRBV15 to TRBJ2-1; 7 bases map to TRBD1. This CDR3 is 15 amino acids long. Trimming cost V 5 bases and J 9 bases; bases outside gene matches: 13. From germline, CDR1 is LNHNV and CDR2 YYDKDF (reference sequence). CDR3 in amino acids: CATSFAEGGGTEQFF. CDR3 bases: TGTGCCACCAGCTTCGCGGAAGGGGGCGGAACTGAGCAGTTCTTC.

The chain links TRBV9 to TRBJ2-5; 12 bases fit TRBD2. Germline V gene lookup returns CDR1 SGDLS and CDR2 YYNGEE. The CDR3 contains 16 residues. Trimming removed 0 bases from V and 5 bases from J; junction bases left unmatched: 5. DNA for the CDR3: TGTGCCAGCAGCGTAGAGGCTAGCGGGGGGGTGGAGACCCAGTACTTC. Its translation is CASSVEASGGVETQYF.

The chain employs TRBV28 and TRBJ2-7, with D uncertain. The CDR3 has 17 amino acids. In germline, CDR1 is MDHEN, CDR2 SYDVKM. Trimming pared 1 base from V and 3 bases from J, leaving 19 bases between. For the CDR3, the DNA is TGTGCCAGCAGTTTATTACTCCCAGGTCTTATCGGCTACGAGCAGTACTTC. It specifies CASSLLLPGLIGYEQYF.

This chain connects TRBV6-5 to TRBJ1-2, with 10 positions matching TRBD1. The CDR3 sequence is 15 residues long. Germline loops: CDR1 MNHEY, CDR2 SVGAGI. V lost 4 bases and J lost 2; bases outside the gene matches: 4. CDR3 nucleotide sequence: TGTGCCAGCAGTTGGACAGGGGGAGGGAACTATGGCTACACCTTC. As protein: CASSWTGGGNYGYTF.

The gene calls are TRBV4-1 and TRBJ2-5, with TRBD1 as a possible D gene (5 bases). The ends were cut back, 0 bases at V and 4 bases at J, with 9 bases in the middle. The CDR3 is made up of 14 amino acids. The germline V gene has CDR1 MGHRA and CDR2 YSYEKL. The CDR3 loop reads CASSQDPTVETQYF. CDR3 coding DNA: TGCGCCAGCAGCCAAGATCCGACAGTAGAGACCCAGTACTTC.

The genes are TRBV19 and TRBJ2-7; the match to TRBD2 covers 7 bases. Germline V gives CDR1 LNHDA, CDR2 SQIVND (reference sequence). The length of the CDR3 is 14 residues. With V trimmed by 5 bases and J by 3 bases, 7 bases remained unmatched. CDR3 sequence (DNA): TGTGCCAGTAGTTACACTAGCGAGGACTACGAGCAGTACTTC. The encoded protein is CASSYTSEDYEQYF.

The rearrangement joins TRBV27 to TRBJ1-5, with a weak D call TRBD1 (5 bases). The length of the CDR3 is 17 residues. V was shortened by 5 bases and J by 2 bases, with 19 bases between the two germline ends. Per the germline V gene, CDR1 is MNHEY and CDR2 is SMNVEV (reference sequence). The DNA of the CDR3 is TGTGCCAGCAGTCCCAGTCGAGGGGAAAGGGGCAATCAGCCCCAGCATTTT. This sequence encodes CASSPSRGERGNQPQHF.

This sequence joins TRBV7-9 and TRBJ2-3, with D perhaps TRBD1 (6 bases). This CDR3 contains 16 residues. Trimming left V 2 bases short and J 1 base short, with 13 bases between. The germline V gene encodes CDR1 SEHNR and CDR2 FQNEAQ (reference sequence). The CDR3 loop is CASSLTEGVGTDTQYF. In nucleotides, the CDR3 is TGTGCCAGCAGCTTAACTGAGGGGGTAGGCACAGATACGCAGTATTTT.

V usage is TRBV9 and J usage is TRBJ1-3, with D possibly being TRBD1 (5 bases). Between the trimmed V and J ends, which lost 4 bases and 4 bases, there was a span of 12 bases. The germline V gene encodes CDR1 SGDLS and CDR2 YYNGEE. The CDR3 covers 14 residues. Here the CDR3 reads CASSPRTLGNTIYF. For the CDR3, the DNA is TGTGCCAGCAGCCCTCGGACACTAGGAAACACCATATATTTT.

The genes are TRBV4-2 and TRBJ2-7, with 10 positions matching TRBD2. This CDR3 is built from 18 residues. V lost 7 bases and J lost 3; bases outside the gene matches: 18. Germline values: CDR1 LGHNA, CDR2 YNFKEQ. CDR3 in amino acids: CASIEGLAGEEAHYEQYF. In nucleotides, the CDR3 is TGTGCCAGCATCGAAGGGCTAGCGGGAGAAGAGGCCCACTACGAGCAGTACTTC.

CDR3: CASSDGSGGYTDTQYF. The CDR3 nucleotides are TGCGCCAGCAGTGATGGCAGCGGGGGGTACACAGATACGCAGTATTTT. V usage is TRBV10-1 and J usage is TRBJ2-3; 9 bases line up with TRBD2. The V segment lost 3 bases and the J segment 2 bases; nucleotides outside the gene matches: 6. Germline V CDR1 and CDR2: WNHNN, SYGVQD (reference sequence). This CDR3 spans 16 amino acids.

The chain joins TRBV13 to TRBJ1-4; D is undetermined. Germline lookup yields CDR1 PRHDT and CDR2 FYEKMQ (reference sequence). The CDR3 sequence is 16 residues long. V was clipped by 0 bases and J by 0 bases, with 8 bases between them. This CDR3 reads CASSLGSTPTNEKLFF. CDR3 sequence (DNA): TGTGCCAGCAGCTTAGGGTCCACTCCAACTAATGAAAAACTGTTTTTT.

The chain uses TRBV4-1 and TRBJ2-1, with 9 bases fitting TRBD2. CDR1 and CDR2 (germline): MGHRA, YSYEKL. The CDR3 loop spans 15 amino acids. Germline trimming cut 1 base from V and 7 bases from J; bases unmatched to any gene: 5. The DNA for the CDR3 is TGCGCCAGCAGCCAAGGCGCGGGAGGGCCTAATGAGCAGTTCTTC. This codes for CASSQGAGGPNEQFF.

The CDR3 bases are TGTGCCAGCAGTTTATCATTGGGGGACAGGGGAGACGAAAAACTGTTTTTT. Translating gives CASSLSLGDRGDEKLFF. This sequence joins TRBV27 and TRBJ1-4; 10 bases match TRBD1. The CDR3 has 17 residues. Trimming cost V 0 bases and J 8 bases; bases outside gene matches: 9. The V gene's germline CDR1 is MNHEY and CDR2 SMNVEV (reference sequence).

The chain recombines TRBV5-4 with TRBJ2-3; 9 positions match TRBD1. Germline V gives CDR1 SGHNT, CDR2 YYREEE (reference sequence). This CDR3 has 16 residues. V was pared by 0 bases and J by 0 bases, with 2 bases of the junction left unmatched. The CDR3 coding sequence is TGTGCCAGCAGCTTGGAGACAGGGGGAAGCACAGATACGCAGTATTTT. It specifies CASSLETGGSTDTQYF.

The rearrangement joins TRBV4-3 to TRBJ2-1; the match to TRBD2 covers 9 bases. Germline V gene sequence: CDR1 LGHNA, CDR2 YSLEER. The CDR3 covers 19 residues. Trimming removed 0 bases from V and 2 bases from J; junction bases left unmatched: 11. The CDR3 nucleotides read TGCGCCAGCAGCCAAGATAGGGCGGGAGGGCCCTCGGCCTACAATGAGCAGTTCTTC. Its protein product is CASSQDRAGGPSAYNEQFF.

The chain carries TRBV6-1 and TRBJ2-7; 8 bases are a match to TRBD1. The CDR3 sequence is 14 residues long. Per germline, CDR1 MNHNS and CDR2 SASEGT. V was pared by 6 bases and J by 4 bases, with 8 bases of the junction left unmatched. The CDR3 sequence is CASSMTQGAYEQYF. CDR3 coding DNA: TGTGCCAGCAGCATGACCCAGGGGGCTTACGAGCAGTACTTC.

The chain couples TRBV6-5 to TRBJ2-7; D is ambiguous. V was trimmed by 0 bases and J by 6 bases, leaving 15 bases between them. The CDR3 is 15 residues long. CDR1 and CDR2 (germline): MNHEY, SVGAGI. CDR3 bases: TGTGCCAGCAGTTACTCGATGAACAGCCCTGGCGAGCAGTACTTC. Its translation is CASSYSMNSPGEQYF.

Comment on this clone: Other DNA sequences within the sample encode an identical CDR3. CDR3 region: CASSVGQGTDTQYF. As DNA, the CDR3 is TGTGCCAGCAGCGTCGGACAGGGCACAGATACGCAGTATTTT. The chain couples TRBV9 to TRBJ2-3, with 7 bases matching TRBD1. V lost 2 bases to trimming and J lost 1 base; unmatched junction nucleotides: 1. This CDR3 spans 14 amino acids. Germline CDR1 SGDLS, CDR2 YYNGEE.

The rearrangement uses TRBV7-9 and TRBJ1-2, with 10 bases matching TRBD1. CDR3 length: 15 amino acids. The J segment lost 7 bases and the V segment lost 1 base, leaving 6 bases of the junction unmatched. Per germline, CDR1 SEHNR and CDR2 FQNEAQ (reference sequence). In DNA form, the CDR3 reads TGTGCCAGCAGCTTAGGCCGACAGGGGGCGGCTGGCTACACCTTC. Amino acids: CASSLGRQGAAGYTF. The full variable domain, its missing parts supplied by reference TRBV7-9 and TRBJ1-2, is DTGVSQNPRHKITKRGQNVTFRCDPISEHNRLYWYRQTLGQGPEFLTYFQNEAQLEKSRLLSDRFSAERPKGSFSTLEIQRTEQGDSAMYLCASSLGRQGAAGYTFGSGTRLTVV.

V and J are TRBV28 and TRBJ2-7; 10 nucleotides match TRBD1. This CDR3 contains 14 residues. Germline CDR1 reads MDHEN; CDR2 reads SYDVKM. J lost 5 bases, V lost 5 bases, and 6 bases had no gene match. CDR3 coding DNA: TGTGCCAGCAGTCTGACAGGGGGCCATAACGAGCAGTACTTC. It specifies CASSLTGGHNEQYF.

The V and J genes are TRBV30 and TRBJ2-1, with D perhaps matching TRBD1 or TRBD2 (6 bases each). V was cut by 0 bases and J by 10 bases, with 10 bases left in between. The germline V gene encodes CDR1 GTSNPN and CDR2 SVGIG (reference sequence). The CDR3 is 12 residues long. The CDR3 here is CAWSVTGAEQFF. In DNA, the CDR3 is TGTGCCTGGAGTGTAACGGGGGCAGAGCAGTTCTTC.

This chain links TRBV28 with TRBJ2-7; 8 bases are shared with TRBD2. This CDR3 comprises 18 residues. Germline V gene sequence: CDR1 MDHEN, CDR2 SYDVKM. With 4 bases clipped from V and 0 bases from J, the junction kept 14 bases outside the gene matches. As DNA, the CDR3 is TGTGCCAGCAGTTCCCGGCCCGTGCAGCGGGGGAGCTCCTACGAGCAGTACTTC. This sequence encodes CASSSRPVQRGSSYEQYF.

The chain uses TRBV11-2 and TRBJ1-1, with D tentatively TRBD1 (6 bases). V was clipped by 6 bases and J by 6 bases, with 14 bases between them. There are 13 residues in the CDR3. Per germline, CDR1 SGHAT and CDR2 FQNNGV. The CDR3 reads CASRFTGLAEAFF. The DNA for the CDR3 is TGTGCCAGCAGATTCACAGGGTTAGCTGAAGCTTTCTTT.

Concerning this clone itself: The same CDR3 can be traced to other DNA sequences in this sample. The chain carries TRBV5-1 and TRBJ2-1, with 12 bases identical to TRBD2. Unmatched junction bases numbered 5, after V lost 4 bases and J lost 6 bases. Germline V gene sequence: CDR1 SGHRS, CDR2 YFSETQ. CDR3 length: 15 residues. For the CDR3, the DNA is TGCGCCAGCAGCCCGACTAGCGGGGGAGTCAATGAGCAGTTCTTC. Translated: CASSPTSGGVNEQFF.

This chain uses TRBV6-1 with TRBJ1-4, with 8 bases matching TRBD1. In germline, CDR1 is MNHNS, CDR2 SASEGT. CDR3 length equals 13 residues. V was clipped by 7 bases and J by 15 bases; unmatched bases: 13. Here the CDR3 DNA reads TGTGCCAGCAAGGTCCCAGGGGGCTCGGTGGTGTTTTTT. Translated: CASKVPGGSVVFF.